Listed below are T cell receptor beta chains from one sample, sequenced in a study of T-cell memory formation after mild COVID-19. TCRdb called the 5' RACE reads again in MiXCR, with one record for every CDR3 protein. The sample carries approximately 430,000 distinct CDR3 sequences, about 25% recorded once. The sample comprised PBMCs or a T cell subset sorted from them (not recorded which). The source is an adult woman who had mild COVID-19 (a few samples of this study predate the infection). Cell type and time point are not known. Both conserved end residues are part of each CDR3. The order of the fields is clone size, D gene, V gene, J gene, CDR3 DNA, CDR3 protein. D genes are given only for firm matches. Clone sizes are given selectively: once, few, many, or a class where the clone is expanded.

few	NA	TRBV2	TRBJ1-5	TGTGCCAGCAGTGAAAGGTTCAATCAGCCCCAGCATTTT	CASSERFNQPQHF
NA	TRBD1	TRBV12-3/TRBV12-4	TRBJ1-2	TGTGCCAGCAGGTTGGGACAGGGCTCCAGCTACACCTTC	CASRLGQGSSYTF
few	NA	TRBV19	TRBJ2-2	TGTGCCAGTAGTGGCCCCAAGGGCACCGGGGAGCTGTTTTTT	CASSGPKGTGELFF
few	NA	TRBV11-2	TRBJ1-3	TGTGCCAGCAGCTTAGATTGGACATCAACTGGAAACACCATATATTTT	CASSLDWTSTGNTIYF
many	TRBD1	TRBV7-8	TRBJ2-1	TGTGCCTCCTCTGGGGGACAGGCTTTCAATGAGCAGTTCTTC	CASSGGQAFNEQFF
NA	NA	TRBV29-1	TRBJ2-3	TGCAGCGTCGTGACTGGCACAGATACGCAGTATTTT	CSVVTGTDTQYF
NA	TRBD2	TRBV6-5	TRBJ2-7	TGTGCCAGCAGTTCAGGACGGGGGGACTACGAGCAGTACTTC	CASSSGRGDYEQYF
once	TRBD2	TRBV9	TRBJ2-3	TGTGCCAGCAGCCCCAAGGGACTAGCGGGAGTCACAGATACGCAGTATTTT	CASSPKGLAGVTDTQYF
NA	NA	TRBV7-9	TRBJ2-1	TGTGCCAGCAGCATAGCCCCGGGGGAGCAGTTCTTC	CASSIAPGEQFF
few	NA	TRBV5-6	TRBJ2-3	TGTGCCAGCAGCCCAGGGCGCCCAGATACGCAGTATTTT	CASSPGRPDTQYF
many	TRBD2	TRBV9	TRBJ2-7	TGTGCCAGCAGCGTAGGGACTAGCGGGGCTTACGAGCAGTACTTC	CASSVGTSGAYEQYF
NA	NA	TRBV18	TRBJ1-1	TGTGCCAGCTCACCACCGGCAGTGGGGCAGGGTGAAGCTTTCTTT	CASSPPAVGQGEAFF
NA	NA	TRBV21-1	TRBJ2-5	TGTGCCAGCAGCAAAGCTTGGCCATCCCAAGAGACCCAGTACTTC	CASSKAWPSQETQYF
NA	NA	TRBV27	TRBJ1-2	TGTGCCAGCACCCCCGCAGGGTCGGAGAACTATGGCTACACCTTC	CASTPAGSENYGYTF
once	NA	TRBV18	TRBJ1-1	TGTGCCAGCTCACCCGAATTCAACACTGAAGCTTTCTTT	CASSPEFNTEAFF
NA	NA	TRBV5-6	TRBJ1-5	TGTGCCAGCAGCTTGGGACACCTAAGCAATCAGCCCCAGCATTTT	CASSLGHLSNQPQHF
NA	NA	TRBV12-3/TRBV12-4	TRBJ2-1	TGTGCCAGCACCCCGGGGAACAATGAGCAGTTCTTC	CASTPGNNEQFF
once	NA	TRBV7-2	TRBJ2-7	TGTGCCAGCAGCTCCTCAGGTGTGTCCTCCTACGAGCAGTACTTC	CASSSSGVSSYEQYF
few	TRBD2	TRBV7-6	TRBJ2-1	TGTGCCAGCAGCCCGGGACTAGCGGGCCACAATGAGCAGTTCTTC	CASSPGLAGHNEQFF
NA	NA	TRBV7-9	TRBJ2-3	TGTGCCAGCAGCTCCCGGACGTTCAGTGATACGCAGTATTTT	CASSSRTFSDTQYF